This paragraph reports one T cell receptor (beta chain). The data were obtained in a study of blood T cell repertoires in COVID-19. The wider study: COVID-19 samples from acute and convalescent phases originated in the United States, Italy and Spain. The analysed material was cDNA or gDNA that came from T cells, B-cell-depleted T cells, or PBMCs.

In the authors' workflow: Amplification of reference gene primers provided the estimated nucleated cell counts. Assay: immunoSEQ multiplex PCR; the TCRdb copy retains only in-frame clones and omits some. V, J and clone size were drawn from that table, and D and trimming were deduced from the DNA. This repertoire shows roughly 250,000 clones, approximately 86% found once; its top ten account for 6% to 9%. Unmatched junction bases numbered 12, after V lost 4 bases and J lost 3 bases. In germline, CDR1 is SQVTM, CDR2 ANQGSEA. The CDR3 is 16 amino acids. The sample taken for sequencing was peripheral blood. The V and J genes are TRBV29-1 and TRBJ2-5; TRBD2 aligns across 9 bases. The TCR sequence derives from a man between 60 and 75 years old who had recovered from COVID-19. CDR3 sequence (DNA): TGCAGCGTTGGAGCAGGGAGCGGGGGGTGGGAAGAGACCCAGTACTTC. Residues: CSVGAGSGGWEETQYF.